This entry describes one T cell receptor (beta chain). This CDR3 has 15 amino acids. The V end was cut by 0 bases, the J end by 1 base, with 7 bases between. Looked up from germline, CDR1 is WSHSY and CDR2 is SAAADI. This entry belongs to a study of radiation and T cells in renal cell carcinoma. The method was immunoSEQ multiplex PCR; TCRdb's version includes in-frame clones alone and lacks a portion of them. The profile shows about 86,000 clones, just under 85% of them singletons. Time point reported: blood 4 weeks post-SBRT, at nephrectomy. The treatment here: 15 Gy SBRT to primary tumor, nephrectomy 4 weeks later.

Sample: blood, taken from a patient whose treatment included radiotherapy and nephrectomy. V and J are TRBV10-2 and TRBJ1-5; no definite D call. The clonotype originates from a man over 45 with renal cell carcinoma. The CDR3 spells CASSESGRSNQPQHF. The DNA for the CDR3 is TGCGCCAGCAGTGAGTCGGGTCGGAGCAATCAGCCCCAGCATTTT.